This T cell receptor (beta chain) was captured by sequencing in a study of early T cells in non-severe SARS-CoV-2 infection. Separate cDNA molecules each had unique molecular identifiers attached to them. TCRdb called the 5' RACE reads again in MiXCR, with one record for every CDR3 protein. The profile shows about 69,000 distinct CDR3 sequences, 4.6% of them singletons. Per the germline V gene, CDR1 is MRHNA and CDR2 is SNTAGT. J gave up 7 bases and V 6 bases, and 6 bases lay outside the gene matches. The CDR3 loop spans 14 amino acids. The chain carries TRBV6-4 and TRBJ1-4; TRBD1 agrees at 9 bases. This TCR derives from an adult who was a healthcare worker with PCR-confirmed SARS-CoV-2 infection or an uninfected control (not recorded which). The donor label of this sample is uncertain. This sample comprised whole blood, obtained at baseline. CDR3 protein: CASSPGQGGEKLFF. For the CDR3, the DNA is TGTGCCAGCAGCCCGGGACAGGGAGGTGAAAAACTGTTTTTT.